This entry concerns a single T cell receptor beta chain. The antigen is unknown. The germline V gene encodes CDR1 MDHEN and CDR2 SYDVKM. CDR3 length: 19 amino acids. Bulk and single-cell libraries used iRepertoire multiplex PCR with TCR subtype-specific primers. TCRdb processed the multiplex PCR reads again and assigns one entry to each CDR3 protein, with no DNA. The sample shows approximately 20,000 distinct CDR3 sequences, and 6.5% to 8% sits with its ten largest clones. The patients sequenced had a carbamazepine-induced Stevens-Johnson syndrome or toxic epidermal necrolysis reaction. These data come from a study of T cells in severe cutaneous drug reactions. Across the whole study: Enrollment required a probable or definite RegiSCAR diagnosis of SJS/TEN or DRESS.

Study results and limitations: Tolerant-control and healthy-donor PBMC lacked or rarely had the public CDR3 found in blisters.

The chain recombines TRBV28 with TRBJ2-6; TCRdb outputs TRBD2, but without DNA this stays unchecked. The sample consisted of PBMCs. The receptor was derived from a human donor with toxic epidermal necrolysis, a severe cutaneous drug reaction. This CDR3 reads CASSRTAGGHPGGANVLTF.